Here is one T cell receptor beta chain with its context. The data originate from a study of blood T cell repertoires in COVID-19. Study-level background: Acute and convalescent COVID-19 specimens originated in the United States, Italy and Spain. T cells, B-cell-depleted T cells, or PBMCs provided the cDNA or gDNA that served as material.

Original processing notes: Reference gene primers were amplified, and this amplification served to estimate nucleated cell counts. Measured with immunoSEQ multiplex PCR; TCRdb has only the in-frame clones, and not every one. V and J calls and clone size are copied from that table; D and trimming were computed from the DNA. The sample holds some 170,000 clones, about 81% seen once. The V gene lost 4 bases and the J gene lost 6 bases, with 16 bases spanning the gap. Germline V gene lookup returns CDR1 MDHEN and CDR2 SYDVKM. The CDR3 sequence is 15 residues long. Material for sequencing was peripheral blood. The chain carries TRBV28 and TRBJ1-5; the D gene is possibly TRBD1 (6 bases). This receptor was identified in a woman in her 70s with acute or convalescent COVID-19. The CDR3 sequence: CASSYHDRFGQPQHF. The CDR3 nucleotides are TGTGCCAGCAGTTACCATGACAGGTTCGGTCAGCCCCAGCATTTT.